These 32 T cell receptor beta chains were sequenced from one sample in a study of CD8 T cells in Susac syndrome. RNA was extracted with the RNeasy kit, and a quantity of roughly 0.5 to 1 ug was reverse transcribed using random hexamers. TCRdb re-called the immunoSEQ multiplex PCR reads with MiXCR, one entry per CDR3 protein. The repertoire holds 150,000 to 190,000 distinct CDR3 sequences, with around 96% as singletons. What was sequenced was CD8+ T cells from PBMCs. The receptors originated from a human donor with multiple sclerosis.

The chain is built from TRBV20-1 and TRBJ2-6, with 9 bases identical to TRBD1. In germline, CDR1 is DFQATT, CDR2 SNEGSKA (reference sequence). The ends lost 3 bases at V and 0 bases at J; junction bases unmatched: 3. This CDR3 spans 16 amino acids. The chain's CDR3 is CSARPGQGSGANVLTF. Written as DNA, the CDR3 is TGCAGTGCTAGGCCGGGACAGGGCTCTGGGGCCAACGTCCTGACTTTC.

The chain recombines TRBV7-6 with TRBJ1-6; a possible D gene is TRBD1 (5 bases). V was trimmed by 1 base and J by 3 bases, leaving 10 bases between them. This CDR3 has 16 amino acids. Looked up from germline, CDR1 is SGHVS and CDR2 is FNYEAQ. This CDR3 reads CASSLGGSIYNSPLHF. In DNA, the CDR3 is TGTGCCAGCAGCTTAGGGGGGAGCATCTATAATTCACCCCTCCACTTT.

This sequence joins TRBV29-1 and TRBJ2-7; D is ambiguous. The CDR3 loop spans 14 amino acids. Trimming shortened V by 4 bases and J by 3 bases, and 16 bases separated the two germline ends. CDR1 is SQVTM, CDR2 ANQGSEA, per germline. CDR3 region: CSVVSVEIGYEQYF. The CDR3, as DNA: TGCAGCGTTGTATCGGTAGAGATCGGCTACGAGCAGTACTTC.

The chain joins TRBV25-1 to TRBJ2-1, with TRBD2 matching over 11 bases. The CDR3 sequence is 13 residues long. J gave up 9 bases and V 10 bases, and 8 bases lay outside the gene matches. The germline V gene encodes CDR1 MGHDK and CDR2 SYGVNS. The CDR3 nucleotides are TGTGCCACCTCTAGCGGGGGGCGTCGTGAGCAGTTCTTC. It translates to CATSSGGRREQFF.

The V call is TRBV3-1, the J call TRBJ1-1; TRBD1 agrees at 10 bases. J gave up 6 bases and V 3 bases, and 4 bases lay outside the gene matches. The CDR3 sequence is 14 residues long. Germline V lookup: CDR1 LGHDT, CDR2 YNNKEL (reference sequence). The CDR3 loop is CASSQRDRGPEAFF. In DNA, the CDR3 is TGTGCCAGCAGCCAGAGGGACAGGGGCCCTGAAGCTTTCTTT.

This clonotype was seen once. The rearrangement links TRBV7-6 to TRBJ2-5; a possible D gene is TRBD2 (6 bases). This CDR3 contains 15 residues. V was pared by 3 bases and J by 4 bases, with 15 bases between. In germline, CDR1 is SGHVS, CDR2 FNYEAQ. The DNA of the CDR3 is TGTGCCAGCAGCTTCGCCCAGAGGGGAGGAGAGACCCAGTACTTC. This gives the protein CASSFAQRGGETQYF.

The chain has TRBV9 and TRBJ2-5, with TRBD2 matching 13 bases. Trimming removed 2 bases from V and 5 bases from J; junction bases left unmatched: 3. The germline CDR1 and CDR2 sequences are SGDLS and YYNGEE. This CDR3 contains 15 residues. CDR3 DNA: TGTGCCAGCAGCGTCGGACTAGCGGGGGTGGAGACCCAGTACTTC. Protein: CASSVGLAGVETQYF.

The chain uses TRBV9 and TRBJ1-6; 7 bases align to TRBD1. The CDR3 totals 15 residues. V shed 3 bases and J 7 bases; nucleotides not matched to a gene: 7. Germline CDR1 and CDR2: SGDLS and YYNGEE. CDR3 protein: CASSGSGGINSPLHF. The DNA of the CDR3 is TGTGCCAGCAGCGGCTCAGGGGGGATCAATTCACCCCTCCACTTT.

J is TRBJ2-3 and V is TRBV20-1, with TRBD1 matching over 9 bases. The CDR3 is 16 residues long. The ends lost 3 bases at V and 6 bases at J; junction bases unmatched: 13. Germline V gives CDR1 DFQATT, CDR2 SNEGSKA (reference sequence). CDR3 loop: CSARGDRANTLDTQYF. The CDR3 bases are TGCAGTGCTAGGGGGGACAGGGCGAACACCTTGGATACGCAGTATTTT.

The CDR3 sequence is CASSWGRNTGELFF. The CDR3 nucleotides read TGTGCCAGCAGCTGGGGCAGAAACACCGGGGAGCTGTTTTTT. J is TRBJ2-2 and V is TRBV27; a possible D gene is TRBD1 (5 bases). V was cut by 6 bases and J by 2 bases, with 10 bases left in between. Germline V gene sequence: CDR1 MNHEY, CDR2 SMNVEV (reference sequence). This CDR3 has 14 residues.

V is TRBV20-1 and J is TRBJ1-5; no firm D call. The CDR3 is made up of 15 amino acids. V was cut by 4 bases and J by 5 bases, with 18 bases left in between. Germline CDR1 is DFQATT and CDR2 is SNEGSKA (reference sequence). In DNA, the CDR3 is TGCAGTGCTACGGAAACTCGATACGGCCATCAGCCCCAGCATTTT. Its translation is CSATETRYGHQPQHF.

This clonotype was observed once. The CDR3 sequence: CSARGGLLYQETQYF. In DNA form, the CDR3 reads TGCAGTGCTAGAGGGGGACTTTTGTACCAAGAGACCCAGTACTTC. The chain has TRBV20-1 and TRBJ2-5; D possibly corresponds to TRBD2 (6 bases). The CDR3 runs 15 residues. CDR1 DFQATT and CDR2 SNEGSKA come from the germline V gene (reference sequence). V was trimmed by 1 base and J by 0 bases, leaving 12 bases between them.

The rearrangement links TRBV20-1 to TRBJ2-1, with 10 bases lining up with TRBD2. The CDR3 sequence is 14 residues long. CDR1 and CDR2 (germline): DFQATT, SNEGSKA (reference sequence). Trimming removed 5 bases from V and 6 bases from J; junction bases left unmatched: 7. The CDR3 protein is CSAPGTSDINEQFF. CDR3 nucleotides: TGCAGTGCTCCCGGGACTAGCGATATCAATGAGCAGTTCTTC.

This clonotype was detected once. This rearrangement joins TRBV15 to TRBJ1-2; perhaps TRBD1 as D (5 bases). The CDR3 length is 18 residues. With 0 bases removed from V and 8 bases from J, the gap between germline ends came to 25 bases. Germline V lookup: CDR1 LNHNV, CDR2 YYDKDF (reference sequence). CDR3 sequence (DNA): TGTGCCACCAGCAGAGATAGGGACGATCTTAGGGGCCCTTCGGGCTACACCTTC. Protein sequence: CATSRDRDDLRGPSGYTF.

CDR3 nucleotide sequence: TGCAGCGTTGAAGATTTTTACGCCCCAGAGACAGCCGCTAACTATGGCTACACCTTC. It yields the protein CSVEDFYAPETAANYGYTF. V gene TRBV29-1 combines with J gene TRBJ1-2, with D maybe TRBD1 (5 bases). The CDR3 covers 19 residues. Germline CDR1 reads SQVTM; CDR2 reads ANQGSEA. V was trimmed by 0 bases and J by 0 bases, leaving 23 bases between them.

CDR3 DNA sequence: TGTGCCACCAGTGACCGATACTACACTGAAGCTTTCTTT. Protein product: CATSDRYYTEAFF. The chain employs TRBV24-1 and TRBJ1-1; D is uncertain. The CDR3 totals 13 residues. Germline V gene sequence: CDR1 KGHDR, CDR2 SFDVKD. V lost 4 bases to trimming and J lost 3 bases, with 8 bases between them.

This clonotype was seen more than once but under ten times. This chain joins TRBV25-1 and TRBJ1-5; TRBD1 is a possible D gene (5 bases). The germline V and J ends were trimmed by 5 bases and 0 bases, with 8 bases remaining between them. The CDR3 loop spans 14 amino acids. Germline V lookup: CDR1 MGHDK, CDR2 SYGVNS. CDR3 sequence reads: CASSTGGSNQPQHF. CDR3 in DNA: TGTGCCAGCAGTACCGGGGGTAGCAATCAGCCCCAGCATTTT.

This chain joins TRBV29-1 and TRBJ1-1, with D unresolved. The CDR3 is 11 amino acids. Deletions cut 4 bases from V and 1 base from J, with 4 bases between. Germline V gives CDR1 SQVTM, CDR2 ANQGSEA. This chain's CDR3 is CSVGTNTEAFF. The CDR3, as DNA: TGCAGCGTTGGAACGAACACTGAAGCTTTCTTT.

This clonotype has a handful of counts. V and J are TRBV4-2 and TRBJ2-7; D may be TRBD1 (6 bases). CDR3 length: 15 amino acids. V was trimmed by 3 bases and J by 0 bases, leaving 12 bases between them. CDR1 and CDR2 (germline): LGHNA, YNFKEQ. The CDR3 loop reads CASSQWDTGSYEQYF. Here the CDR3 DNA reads TGTGCCAGCAGCCAGTGGGACACAGGCTCCTACGAGCAGTACTTC.

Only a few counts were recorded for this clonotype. The CDR3 DNA follows: TGTGCCAGCAGTTTAGGTCCGAACAATGAGCAGTTCTTC. As protein: CASSLGPNNEQFF. The chain joins TRBV27 to TRBJ2-1; D not certain. Germline CDR1 MNHEY, CDR2 SMNVEV (reference sequence). Between the trimmed V and J ends, which lost 2 bases and 5 bases, there was a span of 7 bases. CDR3 length: 13 residues.

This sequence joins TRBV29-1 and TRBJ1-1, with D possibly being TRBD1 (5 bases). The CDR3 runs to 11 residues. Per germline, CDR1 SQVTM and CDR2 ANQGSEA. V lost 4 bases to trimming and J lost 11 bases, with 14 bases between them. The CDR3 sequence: CSVGAEGEAFF. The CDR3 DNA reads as TGCAGCGTTGGGGCAGAAGGGGAGGCTTTCTTT.

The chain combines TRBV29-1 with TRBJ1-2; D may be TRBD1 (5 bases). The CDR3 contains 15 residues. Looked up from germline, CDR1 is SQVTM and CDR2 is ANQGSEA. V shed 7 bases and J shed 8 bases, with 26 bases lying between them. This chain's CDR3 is CSAPGGEPTTEGYTF. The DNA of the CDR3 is TGCAGCGCACCCGGGGGGGAACCTACGACGGAGGGCTACACCTTC.

The CDR3 here is CSASHRQGAVETQYF. CDR3 bases: TGCAGTGCTAGCCACCGACAGGGGGCTGTAGAGACCCAGTACTTC. This chain uses TRBV20-1 with TRBJ2-5; 10 positions agree with TRBD1. This CDR3 has 15 amino acids. CDR1 and CDR2 (germline): DFQATT, SNEGSKA (reference sequence). V lost 3 bases and J lost 4; bases outside the gene matches: 8.

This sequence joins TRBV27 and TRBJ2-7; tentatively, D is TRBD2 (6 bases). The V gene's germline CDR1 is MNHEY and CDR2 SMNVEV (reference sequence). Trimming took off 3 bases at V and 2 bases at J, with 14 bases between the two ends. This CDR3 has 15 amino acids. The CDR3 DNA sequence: TGTGCCAGCAGTTTCGGCGTGCGGGGAACCTACGAGCAGTACTTC. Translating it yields CASSFGVRGTYEQYF.

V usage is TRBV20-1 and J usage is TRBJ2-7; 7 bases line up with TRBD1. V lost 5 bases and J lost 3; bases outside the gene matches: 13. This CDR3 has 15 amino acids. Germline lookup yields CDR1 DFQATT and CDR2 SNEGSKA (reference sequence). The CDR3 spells CSAENRDRQNYEQYF. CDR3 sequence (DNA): TGCAGTGCTGAAAACCGGGACAGACAAAACTACGAGCAGTACTTC.

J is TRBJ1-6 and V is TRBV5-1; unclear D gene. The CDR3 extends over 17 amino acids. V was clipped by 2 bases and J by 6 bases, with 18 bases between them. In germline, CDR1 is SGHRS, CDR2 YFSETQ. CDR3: CASSFFSNPWFNSPLHF. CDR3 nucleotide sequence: TGCGCCAGCAGCTTTTTTTCCAATCCGTGGTTTAATTCACCCCTCCACTTT.

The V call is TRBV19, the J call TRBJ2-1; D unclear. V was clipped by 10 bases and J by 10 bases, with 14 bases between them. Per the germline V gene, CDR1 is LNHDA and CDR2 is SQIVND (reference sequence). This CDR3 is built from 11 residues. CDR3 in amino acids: CATTDRIEQFF. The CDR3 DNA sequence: TGTGCCACCACCGACCGGATCGAGCAGTTCTTC.

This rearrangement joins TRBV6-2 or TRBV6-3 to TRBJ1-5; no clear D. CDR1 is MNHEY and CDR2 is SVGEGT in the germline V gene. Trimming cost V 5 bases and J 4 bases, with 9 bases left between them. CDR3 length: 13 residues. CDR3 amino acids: CASSVGRNQPQHF. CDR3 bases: TGTGCCAGCAGTGTCGGACGGAATCAGCCCCAGCATTTT.

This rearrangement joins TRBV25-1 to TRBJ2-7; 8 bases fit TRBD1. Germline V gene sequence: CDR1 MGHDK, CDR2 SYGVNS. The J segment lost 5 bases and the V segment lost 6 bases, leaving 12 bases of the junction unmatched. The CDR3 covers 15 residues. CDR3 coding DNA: TGTGCCAGCAGCCCACGGGACAGGCCCCGGGACGAGCAGTACTTC. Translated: CASSPRDRPRDEQYF.

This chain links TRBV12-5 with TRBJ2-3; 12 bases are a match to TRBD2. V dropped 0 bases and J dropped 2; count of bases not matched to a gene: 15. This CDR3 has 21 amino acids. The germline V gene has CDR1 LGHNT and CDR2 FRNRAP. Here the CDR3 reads CASGLVRELAGGSVHTDTQYF. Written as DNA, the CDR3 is TGTGCTAGTGGTTTGGTACGGGAGCTAGCGGGGGGGTCCGTACACACAGATACGCAGTATTTT.

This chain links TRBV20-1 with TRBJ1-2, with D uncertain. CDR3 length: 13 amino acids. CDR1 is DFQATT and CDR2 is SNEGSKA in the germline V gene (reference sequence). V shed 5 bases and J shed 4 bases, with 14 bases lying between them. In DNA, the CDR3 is TGCAGTGCTGGAGGTATAGGGCCCTATGGCTACACCTTC. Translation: CSAGGIGPYGYTF.

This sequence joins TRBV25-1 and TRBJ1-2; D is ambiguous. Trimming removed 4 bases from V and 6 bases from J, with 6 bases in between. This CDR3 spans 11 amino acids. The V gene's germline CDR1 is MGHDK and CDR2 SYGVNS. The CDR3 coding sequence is TGTGCCAGCAGTGCGGGAGATGGCTACACCTTC. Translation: CASSAGDGYTF.